The clone carrying this TCR beta chain was seen ten or more times. Its target is unknown. J gave up 0 bases and V 0 bases, and 3 bases lay outside the gene matches. The CDR3 runs 17 residues. The germline V gene encodes CDR1 SGDLS and CDR2 YYNGEE. The entry originates in a study of neurological immune-mediated disorders. General study points: The expanded clones of different subjects shared no CDR3 amino acid sequences (suggesting private repertoires in all groups). The greatest TCR clonal expansion appeared in HTLV-1-associated myelopathy and the smallest, falling below healthy controls, in multiple sclerosis. As far as clinical or MRI features were concerned, none was associated with the multiple sclerosis repertoire cluster.

By 5'RACE with 10-nucleotide random UMIs, the cDNA was made. MiXCR, run by TCRdb on the 5' RACE reads, gives a single entry per CDR3 protein. In the table there are about 70,000 distinct CDR3 sequences, approximately 5.3% of which are singletons. The sequence came from a human donor with multiple sclerosis. The donor label of this sample is uncertain. The sequenced sample was PBMCs. The chain combines TRBV9 with TRBJ1-6, with 7 bases matching TRBD1. The CDR3 loop is CASSVEDRSSYNSPLHF. The DNA of the CDR3 is TGTGCCAGCAGCGTAGAGGACAGGAGCTCCTATAATTCACCCCTCCACTTT.